The clone carrying this TCR beta chain was counted only a few times. The length of the CDR3 is 14 residues. The germline CDR1 and CDR2 sequences are SGHDT and YYEEEE. Trimming removed 0 bases at V and 3 bases at J, with 10 bases between. Each single cDNA molecule received a unique molecular identifier. Each CDR3 protein gets one entry after TCRdb re-called the 5' RACE reads with MiXCR. The sample has roughly 110,000 distinct CDR3 sequences, around 10% seen once; the top ten hold around 8%. The sample is drawn from a study of early T cells in non-severe SARS-CoV-2 infection. About the research overall: Unsorted whole blood bulk RNA was sequenced, with unpaired chains.

What was sequenced was whole blood. The rearrangement uses TRBV5-6 and TRBJ2-7; no definite D call. The receptor comes from an adult who was a healthcare worker with PCR-confirmed SARS-CoV-2 infection or an uninfected control (not recorded which). The CDR3 sequence: CASSLGVKDYEQYF. CDR3 nucleotide sequence: TGTGCCAGCAGCTTGGGGGTAAAGGACTACGAGCAGTACTTC.